Listed here is a single TCR beta chain. Antigen unknown. The data were produced by immunoSEQ multiplex PCR, yet TCRdb's version contains in-frame clones alone and is incomplete. Found here are 43,000 or so clones, 90% of them singletons; the top ten hold 30% to 45%. CDR1 and CDR2 from the germline V gene are MNHEY and SVGEGT. This CDR3 contains 12 residues. V dropped 2 bases and J dropped 5 bases, with 6 bases sitting between them. This sample was taken from a study of T cell responses to AZD1222 COVID-19 vaccine. Study-level findings and limits: After two AZD1222 doses, spike-specific TCR breadth and depth rose versus day 0. CD4 TCRs associated with vaccination spanned spike, dominating at 160-218 and 743-854. The sample set comprised mostly white British donors with more females, and clonal diversity was possibly underestimated.

This specimen consisted of peripheral blood, obtained 28 days after the second AZD1222 dose. The gene calls are TRBV6-2 or TRBV6-3 and TRBJ2-5; D not resolved. The source is an adult who received the AZD1222 COVID-19 vaccine. CDR3 coding DNA: TGTGCCAGCAGTTACGTGGGGGAGACCCAGTACTTC. Protein sequence: CASSYVGETQYF.